This T cell receptor (beta chain) was profiled in a study of T cell repertoires in cytomegalovirus infection. Overall study findings and caveats: Summed frequency of public TCR beta families distinguished CMV carriers with the relevant HLA. It was HLA-C-restricted CMV-specific TCR beta clonotypes that dominated the response ex vivo.

Remarks on this clonotype: Its cognate antigen is unknown.

The J segment lost 3 bases and the V segment lost 4 bases, leaving 5 bases of the junction unmatched. The CDR3 totals 15 residues. TCRdb ran MiXCR on the reads and lists one entry per CDR3 protein. Among hundreds of thousands of distinct CDR3 sequences listed, roughly 30% were seen once. The sequenced sample was PBMCs. This receptor was obtained from a human donor in good health (CMV status not recorded). Some clones in this sample may be carry-over from other donors' samples. The V call is TRBV12-3 or TRBV12-4, the J call TRBJ1-5, with 8 bases identical to TRBD1. The CDR3 DNA sequence: TGTGCCAGCAGTTACAACAGGGGGGACAATCAGCCCCAGCATTTT. Translation gives CASSYNRGDNQPQHF.